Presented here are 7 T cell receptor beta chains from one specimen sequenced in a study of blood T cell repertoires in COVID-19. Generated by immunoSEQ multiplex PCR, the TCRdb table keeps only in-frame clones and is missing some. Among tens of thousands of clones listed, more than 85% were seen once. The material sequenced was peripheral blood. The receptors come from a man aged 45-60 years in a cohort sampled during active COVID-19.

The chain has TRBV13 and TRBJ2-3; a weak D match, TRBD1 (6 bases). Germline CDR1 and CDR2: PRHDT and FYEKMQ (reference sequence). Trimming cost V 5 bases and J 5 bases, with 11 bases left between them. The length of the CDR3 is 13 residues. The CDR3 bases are TGTGCCAGCAGCACTCGAGGGGGAGATACGCAGTATTTT. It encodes CASSTRGGDTQYF.

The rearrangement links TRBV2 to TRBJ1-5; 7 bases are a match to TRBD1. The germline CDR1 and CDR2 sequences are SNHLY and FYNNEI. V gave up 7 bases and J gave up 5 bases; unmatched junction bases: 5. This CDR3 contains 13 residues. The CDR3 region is CASNSDRDQPQHF. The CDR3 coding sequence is TGTGCCAGCAACTCCGACAGGGATCAGCCCCAGCATTTT.

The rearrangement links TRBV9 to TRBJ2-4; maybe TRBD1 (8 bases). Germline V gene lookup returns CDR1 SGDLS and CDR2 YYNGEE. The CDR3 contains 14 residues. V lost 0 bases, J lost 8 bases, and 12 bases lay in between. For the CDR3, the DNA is TGTGCCAGCAGCGTAGGGACAGGGAGGGACATTCAGTACTTC. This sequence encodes CASSVGTGRDIQYF. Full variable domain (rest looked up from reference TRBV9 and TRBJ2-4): DSGVTQTPKHLITATGQRVTLRCSPRSGDLSVYWYQQSLDQGLQFLIQYYNGEERAKGNILERFSAQQFPDLHSELNLSSLELGDSALYFCASSVGTGRDIQYFGAGTRLSVL.

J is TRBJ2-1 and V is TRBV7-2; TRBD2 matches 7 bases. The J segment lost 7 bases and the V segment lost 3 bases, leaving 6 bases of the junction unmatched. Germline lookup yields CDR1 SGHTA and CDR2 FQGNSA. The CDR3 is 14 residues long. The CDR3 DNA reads TGTGCCAGCAGCTTCCTCCGGGAGGTGAATGAGCAGTTCTTC. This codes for CASSFLREVNEQFF.

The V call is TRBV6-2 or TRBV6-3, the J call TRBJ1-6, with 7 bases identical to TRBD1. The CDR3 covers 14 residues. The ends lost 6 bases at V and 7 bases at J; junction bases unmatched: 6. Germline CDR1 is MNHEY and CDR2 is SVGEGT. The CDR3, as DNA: TGTGCCAGCAGCTCGACAGGGCGAAATTCACCCCTCCACTTT. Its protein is CASSSTGRNSPLHF.

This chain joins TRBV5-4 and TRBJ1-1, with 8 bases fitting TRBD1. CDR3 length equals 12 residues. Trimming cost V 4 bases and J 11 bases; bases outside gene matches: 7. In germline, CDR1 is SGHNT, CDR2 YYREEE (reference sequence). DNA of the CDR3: TGTGCCAGCAGCGCAGGACAGGGTAACGCTTTCTTT. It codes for CASSAGQGNAFF.

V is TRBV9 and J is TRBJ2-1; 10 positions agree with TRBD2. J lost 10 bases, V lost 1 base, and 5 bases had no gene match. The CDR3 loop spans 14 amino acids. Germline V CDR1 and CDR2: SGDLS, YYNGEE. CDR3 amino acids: CASSVTSGVGEQFF. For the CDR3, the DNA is TGTGCCAGCAGCGTAACTAGCGGGGTTGGGGAGCAGTTCTTC.